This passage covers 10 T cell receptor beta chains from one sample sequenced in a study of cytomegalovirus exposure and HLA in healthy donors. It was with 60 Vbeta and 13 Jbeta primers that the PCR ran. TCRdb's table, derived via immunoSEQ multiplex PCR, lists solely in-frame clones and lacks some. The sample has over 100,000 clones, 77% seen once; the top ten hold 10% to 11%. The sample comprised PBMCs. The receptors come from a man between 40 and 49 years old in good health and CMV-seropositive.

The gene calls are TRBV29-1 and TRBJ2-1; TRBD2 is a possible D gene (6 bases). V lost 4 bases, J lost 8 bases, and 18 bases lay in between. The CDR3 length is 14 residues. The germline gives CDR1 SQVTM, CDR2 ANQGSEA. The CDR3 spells CSVGFQGGLDEQFF. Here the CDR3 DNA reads TGCAGCGTTGGGTTTCAGGGAGGATTGGATGAGCAGTTCTTC.

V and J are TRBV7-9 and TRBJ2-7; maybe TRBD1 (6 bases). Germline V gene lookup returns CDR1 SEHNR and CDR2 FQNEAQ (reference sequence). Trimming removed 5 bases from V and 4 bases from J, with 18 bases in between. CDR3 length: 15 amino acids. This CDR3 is CASSPVKTGEYEQYF. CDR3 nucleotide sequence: TGTGCCAGCAGCCCCGTTAAGACAGGAGAATACGAGCAGTACTTC.

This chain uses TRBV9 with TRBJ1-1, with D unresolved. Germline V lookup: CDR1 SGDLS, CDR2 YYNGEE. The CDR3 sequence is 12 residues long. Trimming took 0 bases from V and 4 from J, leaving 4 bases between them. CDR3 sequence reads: CASSVGVTEAFF. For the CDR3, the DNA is TGTGCCAGCAGCGTAGGCGTCACTGAAGCTTTCTTT.

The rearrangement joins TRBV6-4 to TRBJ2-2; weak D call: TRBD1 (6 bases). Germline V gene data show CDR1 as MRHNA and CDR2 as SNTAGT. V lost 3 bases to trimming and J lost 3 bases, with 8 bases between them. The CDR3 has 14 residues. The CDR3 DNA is TGTGCCAGCAGTGAGAGGGGGTACACCGGGGAGCTGTTTTTT. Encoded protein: CASSERGYTGELFF.

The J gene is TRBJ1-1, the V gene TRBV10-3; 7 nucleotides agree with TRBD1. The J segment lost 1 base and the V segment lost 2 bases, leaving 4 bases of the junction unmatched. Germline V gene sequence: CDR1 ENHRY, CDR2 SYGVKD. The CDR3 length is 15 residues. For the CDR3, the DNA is TGTGCCATCAGTGAGCCCGGGACAGAGAACACTGAAGCTTTCTTT. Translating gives CAISEPGTENTEAFF.

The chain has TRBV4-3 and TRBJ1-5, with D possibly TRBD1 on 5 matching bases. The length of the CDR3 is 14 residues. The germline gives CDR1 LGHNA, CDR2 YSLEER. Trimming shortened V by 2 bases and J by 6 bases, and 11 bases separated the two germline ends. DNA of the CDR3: TGCGCCAGCAGCCAATACGGGACTTCTCAGCCCCAGCATTTT. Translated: CASSQYGTSQPQHF.

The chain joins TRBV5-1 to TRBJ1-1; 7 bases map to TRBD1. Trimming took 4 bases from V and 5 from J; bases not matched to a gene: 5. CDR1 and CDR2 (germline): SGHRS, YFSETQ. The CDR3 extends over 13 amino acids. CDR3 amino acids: CASSTTGSTEAFF. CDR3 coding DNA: TGCGCCAGCAGCACGACAGGGAGTACTGAAGCTTTCTTT. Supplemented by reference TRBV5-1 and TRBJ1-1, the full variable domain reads KAGVTQTPRYLIKTRGQQVTLSCSPISGHRSVSWYQQTPGQGLQFLFEYFSETQRNKGNFPGRFSGRQFSNSRSEMNVSTLELGDSALYLCASSTTGSTEAFFGQGTRLTVV.

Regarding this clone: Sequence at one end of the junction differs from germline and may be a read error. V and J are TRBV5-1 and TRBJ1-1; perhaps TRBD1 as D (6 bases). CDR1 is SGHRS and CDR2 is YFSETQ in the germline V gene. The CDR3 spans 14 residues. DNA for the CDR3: TGCGCCAGCAGCAAGGACAGTACGAACGCTGAAGCTTTCTTT. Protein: CASSKDSTNAEAFF.

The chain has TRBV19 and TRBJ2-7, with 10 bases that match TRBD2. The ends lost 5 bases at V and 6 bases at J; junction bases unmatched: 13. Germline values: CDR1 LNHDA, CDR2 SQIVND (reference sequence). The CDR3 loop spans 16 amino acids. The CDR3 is CASSYQAGGPEGEQYF. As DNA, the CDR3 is TGTGCCAGTAGTTACCAAGCGGGGGGGCCAGAAGGCGAGCAGTACTTC. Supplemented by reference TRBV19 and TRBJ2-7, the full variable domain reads DGGITQSPKYLFRKEGQNVTLSCEQNLNHDAMYWYRQDPGQGLRLIYYSQIVNDFQKGDIAEGYSVSREKKESFPLTVTSAQKNPTAFYLCASSYQAGGPEGEQYFGPGTRLTVT.

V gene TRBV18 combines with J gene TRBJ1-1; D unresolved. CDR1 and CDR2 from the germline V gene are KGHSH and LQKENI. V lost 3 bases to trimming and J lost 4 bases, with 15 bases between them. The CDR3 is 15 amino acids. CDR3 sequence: CASSPEERGATEAFF. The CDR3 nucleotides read TGTGCCAGCTCACCCGAGGAGCGGGGTGCCACTGAAGCTTTCTTT.